This T cell receptor beta chain was sequenced for a study of control samples from healthy donors and cancer patients. CDR3 size: 18 residues. After removal of 2 bases from V and 4 bases from J, the junction contained 13 bases not matched to a gene. Germline CDR1 reads LNHDA; CDR2 reads SQIVND (reference sequence). Libraries were prepared by immunoSEQ multiplex PCR; TCRdb keeps only in-frame clonotypes and omits some of them. The sample has approximately 110,000 clones, around 89% seen once; the top ten hold approximately 15%. The sample holds one count of this clone. The rearrangement uses TRBV19 and TRBJ2-5; TRBD1 matches at 10 bases. This clonotype was obtained from a woman between 45 and 65 years old in good health. Sequencing input: blood. The CDR3 region has the DNA TGTGCCAGTAGTATACCTCCGGGACAGGGGTTGCATTTAGAGACCCAGTACTTC. Its translation is CASSIPPGQGLHLETQYF.